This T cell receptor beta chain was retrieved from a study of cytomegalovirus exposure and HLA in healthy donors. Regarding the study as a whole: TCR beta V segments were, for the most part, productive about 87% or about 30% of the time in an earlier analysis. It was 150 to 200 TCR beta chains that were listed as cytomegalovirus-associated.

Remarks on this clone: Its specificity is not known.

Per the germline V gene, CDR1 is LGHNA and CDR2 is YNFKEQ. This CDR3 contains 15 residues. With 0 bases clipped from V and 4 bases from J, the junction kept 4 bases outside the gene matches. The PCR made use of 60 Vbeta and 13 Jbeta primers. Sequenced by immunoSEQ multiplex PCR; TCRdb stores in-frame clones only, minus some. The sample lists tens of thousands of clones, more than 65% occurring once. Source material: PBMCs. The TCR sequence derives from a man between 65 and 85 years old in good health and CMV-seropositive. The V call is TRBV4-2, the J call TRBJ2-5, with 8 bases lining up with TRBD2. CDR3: CASSQDVAGLETQYF. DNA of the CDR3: TGTGCCAGCAGCCAAGATGTAGCGGGACTAGAGACCCAGTACTTC.